This T cell receptor beta chain comes out of a study of T cell responses to AZD1222 COVID-19 vaccine. The wider study: Analyses pooled second doses at about 4 or about 12 weeks. Points from the study as a whole: None of the repertoires were sampled until the peak T cell response had passed.

Generated by immunoSEQ multiplex PCR, the TCRdb table keeps only in-frame clones and is missing some. This table has around 120,000 clones, approximately 83% appearing once. In the case of this clone: Its specificity is not known.

V lost 0 bases and J lost 3; bases outside the gene matches: 8. The CDR3 loop spans 17 amino acids. CDR1 LGHDT and CDR2 YNNKEL come from the germline V gene (reference sequence). The receptor comes from an adult in good health. This chain connects TRBV3-1 (or the pseudogene TRBV3-2) to TRBJ2-3; 8 bases map to TRBD2. This specimen was peripheral blood, taken on day 0 of AZD1222 vaccination. CDR3 protein: CASSQDVVAGITDTQYF. In DNA, the CDR3 is TGTGCCAGCAGCCAAGATGTAGTAGCGGGGATAACAGATACGCAGTATTTT.